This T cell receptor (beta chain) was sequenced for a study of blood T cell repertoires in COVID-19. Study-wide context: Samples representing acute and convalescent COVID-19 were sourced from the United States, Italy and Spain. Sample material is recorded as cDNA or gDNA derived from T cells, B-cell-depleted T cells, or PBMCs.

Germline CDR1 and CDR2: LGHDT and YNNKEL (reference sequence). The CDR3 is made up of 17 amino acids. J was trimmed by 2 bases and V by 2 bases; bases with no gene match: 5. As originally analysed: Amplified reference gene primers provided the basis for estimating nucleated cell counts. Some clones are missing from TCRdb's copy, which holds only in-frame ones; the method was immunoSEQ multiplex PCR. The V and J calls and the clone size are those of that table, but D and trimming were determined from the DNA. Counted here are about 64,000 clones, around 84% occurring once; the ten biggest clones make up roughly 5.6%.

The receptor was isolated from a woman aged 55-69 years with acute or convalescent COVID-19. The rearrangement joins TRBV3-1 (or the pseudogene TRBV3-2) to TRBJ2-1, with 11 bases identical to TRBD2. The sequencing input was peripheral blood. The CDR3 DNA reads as TGTGCCAGCAGCCAACTAGCGGGGGGTCCTACCTACAATGAGCAGTTCTTC. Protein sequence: CASSQLAGGPTYNEQFF.